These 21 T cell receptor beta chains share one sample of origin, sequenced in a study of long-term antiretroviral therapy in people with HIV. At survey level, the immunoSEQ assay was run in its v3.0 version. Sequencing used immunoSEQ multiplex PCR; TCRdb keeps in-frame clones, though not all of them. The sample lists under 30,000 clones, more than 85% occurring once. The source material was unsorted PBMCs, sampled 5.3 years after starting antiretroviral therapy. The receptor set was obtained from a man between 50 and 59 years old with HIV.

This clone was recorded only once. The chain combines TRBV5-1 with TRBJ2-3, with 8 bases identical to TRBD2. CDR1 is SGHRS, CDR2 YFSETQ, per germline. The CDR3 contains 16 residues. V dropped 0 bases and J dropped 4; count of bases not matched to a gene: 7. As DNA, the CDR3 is TGCGCCAGCAGCTTGGGTCTTAGCGGGGCGTCAGATACGCAGTATTTT. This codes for CASSLGLSGASDTQYF.

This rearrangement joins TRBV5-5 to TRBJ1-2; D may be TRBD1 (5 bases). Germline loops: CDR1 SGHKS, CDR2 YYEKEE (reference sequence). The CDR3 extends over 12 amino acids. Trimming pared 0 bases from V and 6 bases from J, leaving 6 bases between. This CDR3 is CASSLAGNGYTF. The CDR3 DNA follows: TGTGCCAGCAGCTTGGCAGGGAATGGCTACACCTTC.

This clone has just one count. CDR3 DNA sequence: TGTGCCAGCAGAACGACAGGGCTCGAGCAGTACTTC. Translating it yields CASRTTGLEQYF. This chain joins TRBV2 and TRBJ2-7; 7 nucleotides align to TRBD1. This CDR3 contains 12 residues. The V segment lost 6 bases and the J segment 6 bases; nucleotides outside the gene matches: 5. CDR1 is SNHLY and CDR2 is FYNNEI in the germline V gene.

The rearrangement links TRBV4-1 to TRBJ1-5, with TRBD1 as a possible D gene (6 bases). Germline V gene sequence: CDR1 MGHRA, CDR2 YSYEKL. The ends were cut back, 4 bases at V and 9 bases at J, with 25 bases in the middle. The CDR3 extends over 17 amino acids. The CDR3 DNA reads TGCGCCAGCAGCCTACGACAGGCTCCTCCGCAATATTTGCCCCAGCATTTT. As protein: CASSLRQAPPQYLPQHF.

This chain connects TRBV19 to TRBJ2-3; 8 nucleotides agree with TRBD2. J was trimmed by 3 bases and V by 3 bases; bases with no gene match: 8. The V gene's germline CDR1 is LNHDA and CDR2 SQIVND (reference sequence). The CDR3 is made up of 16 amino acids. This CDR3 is CASSITGAGGTDTQYF. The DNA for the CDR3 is TGTGCCAGTAGTATTACGGGGGCGGGGGGTACAGATACGCAGTATTTT.

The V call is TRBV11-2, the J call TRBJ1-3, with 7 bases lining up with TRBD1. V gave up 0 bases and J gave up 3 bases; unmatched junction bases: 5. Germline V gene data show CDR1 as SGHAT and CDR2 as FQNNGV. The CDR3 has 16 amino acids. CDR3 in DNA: TGTGCCAGCAGCTTAGAACCCCAGGGGGTTGGAAACACCATATATTTT. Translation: CASSLEPQGVGNTIYF.

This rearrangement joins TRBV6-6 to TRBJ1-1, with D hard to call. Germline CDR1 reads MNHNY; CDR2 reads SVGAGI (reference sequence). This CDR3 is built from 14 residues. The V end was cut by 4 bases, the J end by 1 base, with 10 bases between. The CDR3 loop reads CASSSPQENTEAFF. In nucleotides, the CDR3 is TGTGCCAGCAGTTCCCCCCAGGAGAACACTGAAGCTTTCTTT.

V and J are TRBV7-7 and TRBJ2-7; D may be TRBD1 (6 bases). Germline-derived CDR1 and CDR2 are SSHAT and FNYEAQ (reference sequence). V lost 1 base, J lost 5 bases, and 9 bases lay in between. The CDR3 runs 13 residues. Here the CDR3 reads CASSLDRDHEQYF. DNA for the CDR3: TGTGCCAGCAGCTTAGACAGGGACCACGAGCAGTACTTC.

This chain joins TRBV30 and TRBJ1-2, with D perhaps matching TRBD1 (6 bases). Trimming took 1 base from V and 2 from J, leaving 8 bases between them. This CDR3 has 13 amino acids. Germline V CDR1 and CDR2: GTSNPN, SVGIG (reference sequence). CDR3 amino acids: CAWSEGTNYGYTF. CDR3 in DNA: TGTGCCTGGAGTGAAGGGACAAACTATGGCTACACCTTC.

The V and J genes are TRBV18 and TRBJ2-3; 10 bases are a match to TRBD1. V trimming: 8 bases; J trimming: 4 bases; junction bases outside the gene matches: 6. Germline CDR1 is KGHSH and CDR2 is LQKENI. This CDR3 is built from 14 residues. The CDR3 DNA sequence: TGTGCCAGCCAGACAGGGGGCAGCGCAGATACGCAGTATTTT. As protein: CASQTGGSADTQYF.

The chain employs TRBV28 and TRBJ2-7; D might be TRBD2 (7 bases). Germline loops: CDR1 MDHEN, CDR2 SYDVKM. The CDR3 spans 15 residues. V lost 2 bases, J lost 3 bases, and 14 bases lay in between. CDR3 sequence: CASSLDRGADYEQYF. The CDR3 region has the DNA TGTGCCAGCAGTTTAGACCGGGGGGCAGACTACGAGCAGTACTTC.

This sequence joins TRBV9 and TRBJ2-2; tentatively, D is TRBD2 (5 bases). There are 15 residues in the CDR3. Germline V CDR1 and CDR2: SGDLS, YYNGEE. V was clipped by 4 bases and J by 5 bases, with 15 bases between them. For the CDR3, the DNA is TGTGCCAGCAGCCTCGAGTGGGCGGGTACCGGGGAGCTGTTTTTT. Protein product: CASSLEWAGTGELFF.

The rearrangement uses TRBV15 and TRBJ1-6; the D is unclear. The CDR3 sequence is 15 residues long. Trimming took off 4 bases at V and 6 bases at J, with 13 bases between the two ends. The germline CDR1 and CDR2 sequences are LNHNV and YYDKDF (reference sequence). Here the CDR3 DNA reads TGTGCCACCAGCATGGTCGGCGGACTTAATTCACCCCTCCACTTT. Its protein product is CATSMVGGLNSPLHF.

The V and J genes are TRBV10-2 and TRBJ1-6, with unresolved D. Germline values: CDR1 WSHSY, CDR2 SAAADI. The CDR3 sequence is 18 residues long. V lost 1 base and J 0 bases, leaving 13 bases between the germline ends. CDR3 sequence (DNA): TGCGCCAGCAGTGAGTTCGGGGTAAAGAGCTCCTATAATTCACCCCTCCACTTT. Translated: CASSEFGVKSSYNSPLHF.

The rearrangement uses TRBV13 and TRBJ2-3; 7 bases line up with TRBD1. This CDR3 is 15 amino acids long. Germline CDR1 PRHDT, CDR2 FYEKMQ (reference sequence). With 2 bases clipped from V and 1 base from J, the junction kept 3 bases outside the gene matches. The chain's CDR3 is CASSLSGQGTDTQYF. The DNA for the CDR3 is TGTGCCAGCAGCTTATCCGGACAGGGCACAGATACGCAGTATTTT.

The CDR3 is CASHRSSNEKLFF. The CDR3 DNA is TGTGCCAGCCATAGGTCCTCTAATGAAAAACTGTTTTTT. The rearrangement links TRBV2 to TRBJ1-4; unclear D gene. The CDR3 loop spans 13 amino acids. Trimming shortened V by 8 bases and J by 3 bases, and 10 bases separated the two germline ends. Germline V CDR1 and CDR2: SNHLY, FYNNEI.

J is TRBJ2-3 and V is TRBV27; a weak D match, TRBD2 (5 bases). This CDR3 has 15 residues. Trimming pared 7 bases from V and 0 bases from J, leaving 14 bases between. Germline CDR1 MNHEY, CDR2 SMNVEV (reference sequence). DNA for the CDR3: TGTGCCAGCACCCCGGACTTCACGAGCACAGATACGCAGTATTTT. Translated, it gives CASTPDFTSTDTQYF.

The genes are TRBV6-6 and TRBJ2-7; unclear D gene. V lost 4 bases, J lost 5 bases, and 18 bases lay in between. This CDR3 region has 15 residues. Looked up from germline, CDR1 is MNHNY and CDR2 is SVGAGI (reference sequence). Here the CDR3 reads CASSFVTEGLDEQYF. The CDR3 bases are TGTGCCAGCAGTTTCGTGACGGAAGGGCTTGACGAGCAGTACTTC.

DNA of the CDR3: TGTGCCAGCAGTAACCAGGGACAGGCTGGGGCCAACGTCCTGACTTTC. Translating gives CASSNQGQAGANVLTF. The gene calls are TRBV2 and TRBJ2-6, with 8 positions matching TRBD1. Trimming at V came to 5 bases and at J to 2 bases, leaving 5 bases not matched to a gene. This CDR3 comprises 16 residues. Germline CDR1 is SNHLY and CDR2 is FYNNEI.

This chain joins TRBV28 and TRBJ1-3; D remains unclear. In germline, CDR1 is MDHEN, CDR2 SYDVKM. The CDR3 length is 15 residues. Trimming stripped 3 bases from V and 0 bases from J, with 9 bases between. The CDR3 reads CASSFDGFSGNTIYF. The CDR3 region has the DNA TGTGCCAGCAGTTTCGACGGTTTCTCTGGAAACACCATATATTTT.

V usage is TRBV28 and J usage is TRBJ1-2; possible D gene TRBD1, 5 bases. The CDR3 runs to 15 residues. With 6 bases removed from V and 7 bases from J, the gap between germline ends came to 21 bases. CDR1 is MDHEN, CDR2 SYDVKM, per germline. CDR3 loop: CASRRSEWEGAGYTF. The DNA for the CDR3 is TGTGCCAGCAGACGGTCCGAGTGGGAAGGGGCTGGCTACACCTTC.